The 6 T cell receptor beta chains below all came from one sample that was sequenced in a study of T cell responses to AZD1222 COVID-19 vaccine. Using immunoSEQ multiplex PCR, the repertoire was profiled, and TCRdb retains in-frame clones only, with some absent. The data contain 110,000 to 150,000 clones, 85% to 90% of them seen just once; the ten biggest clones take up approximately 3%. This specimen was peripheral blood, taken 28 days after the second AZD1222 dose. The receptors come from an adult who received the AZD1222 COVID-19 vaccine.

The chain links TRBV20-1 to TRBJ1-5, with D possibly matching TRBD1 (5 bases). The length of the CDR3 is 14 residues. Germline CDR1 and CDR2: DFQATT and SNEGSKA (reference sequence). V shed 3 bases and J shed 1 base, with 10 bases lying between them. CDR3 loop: CSASSGTSNQPQHF. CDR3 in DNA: TGCAGTGCTAGTTCAGGGACGAGCAATCAGCCCCAGCATTTT.

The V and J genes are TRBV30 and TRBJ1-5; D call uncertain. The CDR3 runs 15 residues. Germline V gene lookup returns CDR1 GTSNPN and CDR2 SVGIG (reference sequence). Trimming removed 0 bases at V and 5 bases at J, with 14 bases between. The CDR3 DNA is TGTGCCTGGAGTGTGGGGTTACCAAAGTATCAGCCCCAGCATTTT. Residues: CAWSVGLPKYQPQHF.

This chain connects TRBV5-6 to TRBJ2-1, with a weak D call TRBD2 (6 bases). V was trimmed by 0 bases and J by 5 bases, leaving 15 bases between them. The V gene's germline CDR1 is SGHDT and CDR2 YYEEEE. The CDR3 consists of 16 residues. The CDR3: CASSLAVSGGNNEQFF. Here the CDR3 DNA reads TGTGCCAGCAGCTTGGCAGTAAGTGGGGGGAACAATGAGCAGTTCTTC.

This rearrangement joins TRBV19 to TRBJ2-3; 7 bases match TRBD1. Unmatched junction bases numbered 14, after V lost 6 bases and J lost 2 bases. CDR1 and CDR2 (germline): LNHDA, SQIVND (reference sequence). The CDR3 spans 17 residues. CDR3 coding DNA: TGTGCCAGTAGCAGAACAAGACGGGGACAGTCCACAGATACGCAGTATTTT. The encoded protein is CASSRTRRGQSTDTQYF.

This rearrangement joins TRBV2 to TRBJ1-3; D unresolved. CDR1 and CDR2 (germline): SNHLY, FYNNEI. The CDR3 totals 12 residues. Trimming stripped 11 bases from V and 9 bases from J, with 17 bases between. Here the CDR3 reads CADETIEGTIYF. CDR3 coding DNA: TGTGCCGACGAGACGATTGAGGGCACCATATATTTT.

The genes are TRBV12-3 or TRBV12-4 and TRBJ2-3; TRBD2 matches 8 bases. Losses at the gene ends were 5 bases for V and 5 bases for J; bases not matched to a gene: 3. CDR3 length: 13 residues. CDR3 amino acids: CASSKREIDTQYF. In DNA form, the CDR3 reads TGTGCCAGCAGTAAGCGGGAGATAGATACGCAGTATTTT.